These 6 T cell receptor beta chains share one sample of origin, sequenced in a study of technical replicates of blood from several donors. Clones were sequenced by immunoSEQ multiplex PCR, and TCRdb holds only the in-frame ones, with some missing. This sample has approximately 52,000 clones, with 86% found just once. What was sequenced was PBMCs. The receptors come from a human donor in good health. Some clones in this sample may be carry-over from other donors' samples.

This sequence joins TRBV10-3 and TRBJ2-7; weak D call: TRBD1 (6 bases). The V end was cut by 4 bases, the J end by 2 bases, with 12 bases between. CDR1 is ENHRY and CDR2 is SYGVKD in the germline V gene. The length of the CDR3 is 14 residues. The CDR3 DNA follows: TGTGCCATCAGTGGCGGCAGGGGAACCTACGAGCAGTACTTC. The encoded protein is CAISGGRGTYEQYF.

This chain joins TRBV4-2 and TRBJ2-3; 9 bases line up with TRBD1. V lost 4 bases to trimming and J lost 1 base; unmatched junction nucleotides: 9. Germline V gene data show CDR1 as LGHNA and CDR2 as YNFKEQ. CDR3 length: 17 amino acids. The CDR3 DNA reads as TGTGCCAGCAGCCGAAGGTCGGGACAGGGAGGCACAGATACGCAGTATTTT. Its translation: CASSRRSGQGGTDTQYF.

The chain links TRBV19 to TRBJ1-5; the D is unclear. Trimming removed 1 base at V and 1 base at J, with 8 bases between. CDR1 is LNHDA, CDR2 SQIVND, per germline (reference sequence). The CDR3 runs to 15 residues. The CDR3 is CASSIVYTSNQPQHF. The CDR3 nucleotides are TGTGCCAGTAGTATAGTGTACACAAGCAATCAGCCCCAGCATTTT.

V gene TRBV5-4 combines with J gene TRBJ1-2; 7 bases are a match to TRBD1. The junction had 8 bases not matched to a gene; V was cut back by 4 bases and J by 2 bases. The CDR3 has 15 residues. From germline, CDR1 is SGHNT and CDR2 YYREEE (reference sequence). CDR3 sequence reads: CASSRGQDGNYGYTF. CDR3 bases: TGTGCCAGCAGCCGCGGACAGGATGGGAACTATGGCTACACCTTC.

The chain employs TRBV6-6 and TRBJ2-1, with D unclear. Trimming pared 5 bases from V and 5 bases from J, leaving 13 bases between. The CDR3 covers 14 residues. The V gene's germline CDR1 is MNHNY and CDR2 SVGAGI (reference sequence). CDR3 loop: CASSPLRSDNEQFF. The CDR3 DNA is TGTGCCAGCAGTCCCCTCAGAAGCGACAATGAGCAGTTCTTC.

The chain has TRBV5-1 and TRBJ1-3; 7 bases are a match to TRBD1. The CDR3 runs to 16 residues. The germline gives CDR1 SGHRS, CDR2 YFSETQ. V shed 0 bases, J shed 0 bases, and the junction held 3 bases outside the gene matches. DNA for the CDR3: TGCGCCAGCAGCTTGGAGACAGGGAGCTCTGGAAACACCATATATTTT. As protein: CASSLETGSSGNTIYF.